The 6 T cell receptor beta chains listed next were all sequenced from one sample in a study of blood T cell repertoires in COVID-19. Sequenced by immunoSEQ multiplex PCR; TCRdb stores in-frame clones only, minus some. Of about 170,000 clones listed, under 85% are singletons. Sequencing was carried out using peripheral blood. Every receptor here comes from a man aged 55 to 70 who had recovered from COVID-19.

The CDR3 protein is CASSWGGDNQETQYF. For the CDR3, the DNA is TGTGCCAGCAGCTGGGGTGGGGACAACCAAGAGACCCAGTACTTC. V usage is TRBV7-2 and J usage is TRBJ2-5; the D gene is possibly TRBD1 (6 bases). V lost 4 bases and J 0 bases, leaving 12 bases between the germline ends. CDR1 SGHTA and CDR2 FQGNSA come from the germline V gene. The CDR3 is 15 residues long.

The table lists this clone with a count of one. Other DNA variants within this sample encode the same CDR3. The CDR3 DNA is TGTGCCAGCAGCTTCAGGAATCAGCCCCAGCATTTT. It yields the protein CASSFRNQPQHF. The chain uses TRBV7-2 and TRBJ1-5, with D unclear. The CDR3 is 12 amino acids. Trimming pared 3 bases from V and 4 bases from J, leaving 4 bases between. In germline, CDR1 is SGHTA, CDR2 FQGNSA.

The chain recombines TRBV19 with TRBJ1-1, with D tentatively TRBD1 (5 bases). The CDR3 loop spans 14 amino acids. Germline CDR1 and CDR2: LNHDA and SQIVND (reference sequence). V lost 6 bases and J 2 bases, leaving 13 bases between the germline ends. CDR3 region: CASRGGRTNTEAFF. CDR3 sequence (DNA): TGTGCCAGTAGGGGTGGACGGACAAACACTGAAGCTTTCTTT.

This clone was found many times. V usage is TRBV19 and J usage is TRBJ1-5, with TRBD1 identical over 7 bases. J was trimmed by 3 bases and V by 6 bases; bases with no gene match: 5. The CDR3 runs 14 residues. CDR1 and CDR2 from the germline V gene are LNHDA and SQIVND (reference sequence). DNA for the CDR3: TGTGCCAGTAGGGACAGGCGATTCAATCAGCCCCAGCATTTT. Protein sequence: CASRDRRFNQPQHF.

The J gene is TRBJ1-3, the V gene TRBV5-1; a possible D gene is TRBD1 (5 bases). Trimming cost V 4 bases and J 3 bases, with 14 bases left between them. Germline V gene data show CDR1 as SGHRS and CDR2 as YFSETQ. This CDR3 comprises 15 residues. The CDR3: CASSQSGGGGNTIYF. The CDR3 DNA is TGCGCCAGCAGCCAGAGTGGCGGGGGTGGAAACACCATATATTTT.

This chain connects TRBV2 to TRBJ2-3; 8 nucleotides agree with TRBD1. The CDR3 loop spans 13 amino acids. Germline V CDR1 and CDR2: SNHLY, FYNNEI. J was trimmed by 8 bases and V by 8 bases; bases with no gene match: 9. This chain's CDR3 is CASRPGGLVTQYF. The CDR3 DNA sequence: TGTGCCAGCCGGCCAGGGGGCTTAGTTACGCAGTATTTT.